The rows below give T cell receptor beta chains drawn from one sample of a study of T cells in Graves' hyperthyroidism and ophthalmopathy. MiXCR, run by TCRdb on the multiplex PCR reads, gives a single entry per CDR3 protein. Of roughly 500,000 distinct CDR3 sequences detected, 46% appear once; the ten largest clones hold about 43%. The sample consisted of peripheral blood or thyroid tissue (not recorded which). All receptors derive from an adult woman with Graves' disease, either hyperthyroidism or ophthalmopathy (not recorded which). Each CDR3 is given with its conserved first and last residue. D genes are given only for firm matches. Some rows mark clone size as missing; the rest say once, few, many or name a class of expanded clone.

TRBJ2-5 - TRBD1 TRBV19 TGTGCCAGTAGCCGGACAGGGATTGGAGAGACCCAGTACTTC CASSRTGIGETQYF
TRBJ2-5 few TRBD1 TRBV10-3 TGTGCCATCAGTCCGGGACAGGGGGCCCAAGAGCAAGAGACCCAGTACTTC CAISPGQGAQEQETQYF
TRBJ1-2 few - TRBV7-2 TGTGCCAGCAGCTTTTCAGGTGGTGGGGACTATGGCTACACCTTC CASSFSGGGDYGYTF
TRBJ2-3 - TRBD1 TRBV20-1 TGCAGTGCAGGGGACAGGGGGCATGGAGATACGCAGTATTTT CSAGDRGHGDTQYF
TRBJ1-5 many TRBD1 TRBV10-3 TGTGCCATCAGGTCGGGCACAGGGGGCAATCAGCCCCAGCATTTT CAIRSGTGGNQPQHF
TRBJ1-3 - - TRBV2 TGTGCCAGCTCCCAATTGGCGATTAACTATGGCTACACCATATATTTT CASSQLAINYGYTIYF
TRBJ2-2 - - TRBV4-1 TGCGCCAGCAGCCAAGGATCCTGGGAACCGAACACCGGGGAGCTGTTTTTT CASSQGSWEPNTGELFF
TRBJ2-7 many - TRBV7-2 TGTGCCAGCAGCTTAGTGGGCTACGAGCAGTACTTC CASSLVGYEQYF
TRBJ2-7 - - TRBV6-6 TGTGCCAGCAGATCGACCAGGCCCGAGCAGTACTTC CASRSTRPEQYF
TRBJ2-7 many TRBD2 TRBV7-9 TGTGCCAGCAGCCCCCTCGGGGCGGGAGGGTCCTACGAGCAGTACTTC CASSPLGAGGSYEQYF
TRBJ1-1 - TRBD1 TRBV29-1 TGCAGCGTGTTAAAACAGGGGAGGAACACTGAAGCTTTCTTT CSVLKQGRNTEAFF
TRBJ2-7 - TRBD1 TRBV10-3 TGTGCCATCAGTGGGGTGGACAGGAACTACGAGCAGTACTTC CAISGVDRNYEQYF
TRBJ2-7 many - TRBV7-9 TGTGCCAGCAGCTTATCCCCAGGCTACGAGCAGTACTTC CASSLSPGYEQYF
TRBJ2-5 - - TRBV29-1 TGCAGCGTTGATAACCGGGAGACCCAGTACTTC CSVDNRETQYF
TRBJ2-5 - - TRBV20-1 TGCAGTGCTAGAGATCGAAGGGATGGGACCCAGTACTTC CSARDRRDGTQYF
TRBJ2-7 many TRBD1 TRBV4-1 TGCGCCAGCAGCTACCGGGACAGAGCATCCTACGAGCAGTACTTC CASSYRDRASYEQYF
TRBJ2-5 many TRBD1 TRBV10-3 TGTGCCATCAGAAGGACAGGGTTACAAGAGACCCAGTACTTC CAIRRTGLQETQYF
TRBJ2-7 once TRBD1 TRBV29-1 TGCAGCGCAGGGACAGCGGCCTCCTACGAGCAGTACTTC CSAGTAASYEQYF
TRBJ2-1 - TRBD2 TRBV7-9 TGTGCCAGCAGCTTACTAGCGGGCTACAATGAGCAGTTCTTC CASSLLAGYNEQFF
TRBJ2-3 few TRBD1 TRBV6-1 TGTGCCAGCAGCCCCCGGGACAGGGTGGATACGCAGTATTTT CASSPRDRVDTQYF
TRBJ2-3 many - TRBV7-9 TGTGCCACCGGTGAGGTGGGCACAGATACGCAGTATTTT CATGEVGTDTQYF
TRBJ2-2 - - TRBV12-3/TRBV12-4 TGTGCCAGCAGTTTAGCGAGGACAGCTTACACCGGGGAGCTGTTTTTT CASSLARTAYTGELFF
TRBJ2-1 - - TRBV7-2 TGTGCCAGCAGCTTAGACACGGCAGCCTACAATGAGCAGTTCTTC CASSLDTAAYNEQFF
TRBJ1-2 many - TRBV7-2 TGTGCCAGCAGCAACAGGGTACATGGCTACACCTTC CASSNRVHGYTF
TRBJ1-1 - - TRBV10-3 TGTGCCATCAGGTTGTCGGACAGAGTTTTTGCTGAAGCTTTCTTT CAIRLSDRVFAEAFF
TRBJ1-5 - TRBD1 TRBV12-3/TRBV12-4 TGTGCCAGCAGCACGGACAGGGGGAGCAGTCAGCCCCAGCATTTT CASSTDRGSSQPQHF
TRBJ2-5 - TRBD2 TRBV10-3 TGTGCCACCCGGACTAGCGGGGATGAGACCCAGTACTTC CATRTSGDETQYF
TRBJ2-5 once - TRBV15 TGTGCCACCAGCAGAGCTGGACAAGAGACCCAGTACTTC CATSRAGQETQYF
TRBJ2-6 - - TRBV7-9 TGTGCCAGCAGCTTGCCCAGGGGGGCCGGGGCCAACGTCCTGACTTTC CASSLPRGAGANVLTF
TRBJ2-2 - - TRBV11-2 TGTGCCAGCAGCGAGCGGGCCCCCAACACCGGGGAGCTGTTTTTT CASSERAPNTGELFF
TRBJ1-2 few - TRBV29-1 TGCAGCACACCGGACCGCTATGGCTACACCTTC CSTPDRYGYTF
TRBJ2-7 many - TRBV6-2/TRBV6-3 TGTGCCAGCAGTCCCAGCGGTACCTCCTACGAGCAGTACTTC CASSPSGTSYEQYF
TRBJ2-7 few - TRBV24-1 TGTGCCACAAGTAGCGGCTACGAGCAGTACTTC CATSSGYEQYF
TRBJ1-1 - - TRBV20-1 TGCAGTTATCGTAGTCTTGGGAACACTGAAGCTTTCTTT CSYRSLGNTEAFF
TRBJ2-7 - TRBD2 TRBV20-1 TGCAGTGCTAGCCTGACTAGCGGAAACTCCTACGAGCAGTACTTC CSASLTSGNSYEQYF
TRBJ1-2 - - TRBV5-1 TGCGCCAGCAGGGACAATCAAGGCTACACCTTC CASRDNQGYTF
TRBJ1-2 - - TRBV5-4 TGTGCCAGCGGCGCTGGTGACTATGGCTACACCTTC CASGAGDYGYTF
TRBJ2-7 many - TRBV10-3 TGTGCCATCAGTGACCAAGGCTACTACGAGCAGTACTTC CAISDQGYYEQYF